The T cell receptor (beta chain) described here comes from a study of blood T cell repertoires in COVID-19. Study-wide context: The United States, Italy and Spain provided the acute and convalescent COVID-19 samples. Sample material is recorded as cDNA or gDNA derived from T cells, B-cell-depleted T cells, or PBMCs.

Seattle enrolled patients during active infection and tracked them longitudinally. Germline V gene data show CDR1 as LNHDA and CDR2 as SQIVND (reference sequence). Germline trimming cut 8 bases from V and 2 bases from J; bases unmatched to any gene: 2. This CDR3 contains 13 residues. Per the study methods: Researchers report that nucleated cell counts were estimated from reference gene primer amplification. Method: immunoSEQ multiplex PCR; TCRdb's copy keeps in-frame clones and lacks some. The DNA gave D and trimming, while V, J and clone size come from that table. The sample has more than 60,000 clones, about nine tenths seen once. This clone has more than one count but fewer than ten.

Sequenced sample: peripheral blood. This clonotype originated in a woman in her sixties with COVID-19, enrolled during active disease. V is TRBV19 and J is TRBJ1-5, with 8 nucleotides matching TRBD1. In nucleotides, the CDR3 is TGTGCCAGTCAGGGGGCTGGCAATCAGCCCCAGCATTTT. Encoded protein: CASQGAGNQPQHF.